This T cell receptor beta chain emerged from a study of blood T cell repertoires in COVID-19. The wider study: COVID-19 samples from acute and convalescent phases originated in the United States, Italy and Spain. PBMCs, B-cell-depleted T cells, or T cells provided the cDNA or gDNA that made up the material.

Unmatched junction bases numbered 8, after V lost 3 bases and J lost 6 bases. The CDR3 contains 15 residues. In the original workflow: Estimates of nucleated cell counts were drawn from the amplification of reference gene primers. The assay was immunoSEQ multiplex PCR, and TCRdb's table has in-frame clones only and misses some. The DNA gave D and trimming, while V, J and clone size come from that table. The top ten hold about 10% of the sample, which has around 200,000 clones, around 80% seen once. This clone has more than one count but fewer than ten. The chain recombines TRBV23-1 with TRBJ1-2; 9 bases match TRBD1. TRBV23-1 is assigned to the ORF class and has an uncertain function. The sample comprised peripheral blood. This receptor was taken from a woman aged 80 or older with acute or convalescent COVID-19. The CDR3 sequence is CASSHGTGPKDGYTF. The DNA of the CDR3 is TGCGCCAGCAGTCACGGGACAGGGCCCAAGGATGGCTACACCTTC.